This T cell receptor beta chain originates from a study of cytomegalovirus exposure and HLA in healthy donors. PCR was performed using 60 Vbeta and 13 Jbeta primers. Sequencing was performed with immunoSEQ multiplex PCR; in TCRdb, only in-frame clones are kept and a portion is missing. The sample lists more than 140,000 clones, about four fifths occurring once. Findings and limits, study-wide: TCR sequences were mostly rare, though some public TCRs occurred in many donors. The study recorded about 150 TCR beta chains that were cytomegalovirus-associated.

Germline CDR1 and CDR2: SNHLY and FYNNEI. This CDR3 is 14 amino acids long. Trimming removed 8 bases at V and 1 base at J, with 15 bases between. Regarding this clone: The antigen is not known.

The clonotype was recovered from a man aged 25 to 40 in good health and CMV-seropositive. Sequencing was performed on PBMCs. This chain joins TRBV2 and TRBJ2-7, with D possibly matching TRBD1 (6 bases). CDR3 protein: CASRMDRGSYEQYF. The DNA for the CDR3 is TGTGCCAGCCGGATGGACAGAGGTTCCTACGAGCAGTACTTC.